The clone carrying this T cell receptor beta chain was counted a few times. The antigen is undetermined. This specimen belongs to a study of identical twins. Findings and caveats of the study: Those out-of-frame alpha sequences shared by twins showed an excess of low generation probability. Models underestimated out-of-frame TCR alpha sharing in monozygotic twins.

Template switching (which added a universal primer site) was used, and cDNA carried unique molecular identifiers. Each CDR3 protein is one row after TCRdb ran MiXCR on the 5' RACE reads. This table has around 670,000 distinct CDR3 sequences, roughly 6% appearing once. CDR1 and CDR2 from the germline V gene are SQVTM and ANQGSEA. Trimming took 7 bases from V and 0 from J, leaving 12 bases between them. This CDR3 spans 13 amino acids. The chain has TRBV29-1 and TRBJ2-5; D not resolved. The sample comprised naive T cells sorted from blood. The receptor was isolated from a man between 18 and 35 years old in good health. The CDR3, as DNA: TGCAGCGCCGTACAACTGTACCAAGAGACCCAGTACTTC. It translates to CSAVQLYQETQYF.